This TCR beta chain stems from a study of neoadjuvant nivolumab and ipilimumab in lung cancer. Notes on this clone: What it binds is unknown.

Some clones are missing from TCRdb's copy, which holds only in-frame ones; the method was immunoSEQ multiplex PCR. The profile shows 7,000 to 8,500 clones, 75% to 90% of them singletons. General observations from the study: TCR clonality did not significantly correlate with pathologic tumor regression. Only a small number of samples underwent TCR sequencing. Compared with tumor-adjacent uninvolved lung, resected tumors showed greater richness and clonality.

The germline CDR1 and CDR2 sequences are SQVTM and ANQGSEA. V lost 6 bases, J lost 4 bases, and 13 bases lay in between. The CDR3 has 12 amino acids. The rearrangement links TRBV29-1 to TRBJ2-7; D might be TRBD1 (6 bases). Sample: tumor tissue, taken after neoadjuvant nivolumab, alone or with ipilimumab, at or shortly before surgery. The receptor comes from an adult with non-small cell lung cancer. Some clones in this sample may be carry-over from other donors' samples. The CDR3 DNA sequence: TGCAGCGTGGAACAGGGCGGGTACGAGCAGTACTTC. Encoded protein: CSVEQGGYEQYF.